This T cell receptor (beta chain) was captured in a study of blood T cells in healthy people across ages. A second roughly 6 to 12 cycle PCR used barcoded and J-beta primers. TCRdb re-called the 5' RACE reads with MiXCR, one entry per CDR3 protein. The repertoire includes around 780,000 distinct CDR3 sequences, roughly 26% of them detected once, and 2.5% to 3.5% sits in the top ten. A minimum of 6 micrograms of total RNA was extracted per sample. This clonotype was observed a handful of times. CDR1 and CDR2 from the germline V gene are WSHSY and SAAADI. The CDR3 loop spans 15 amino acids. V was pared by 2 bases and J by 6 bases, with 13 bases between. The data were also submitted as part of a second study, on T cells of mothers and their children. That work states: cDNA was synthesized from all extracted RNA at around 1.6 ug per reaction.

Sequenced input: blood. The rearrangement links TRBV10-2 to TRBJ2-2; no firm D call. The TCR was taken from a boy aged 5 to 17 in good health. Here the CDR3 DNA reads TGCGCCAGCAGTGAGGTGGGGAAAGGCGCCGGGGAGCTGTTTTTT. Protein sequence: CASSEVGKGAGELFF.